Listed below are T cell receptor beta chains from one sample, sequenced in a study of metastatic and nonmetastatic thyroid tumors. TCRdb ran MiXCR on the PCR reads. Among 10,000 to 15,000 clones listed, about 25% were seen once. The sample consisted of blood. These receptor sequences come from a female donor with papillary thyroid cancer or a benign thyroid nodule (not recorded which). Some clones in this sample may be carry-over from other donors' samples. CDR3s include the opening cysteine and the closing phenylalanine or tryptophan. D genes are given only for firm matches. Some rows have no size entry. The others give once, few or many, or a class for an expanded clone.

>TRBJ1-2|TRBD1|medium-sized|TRBV2
CASMEDRGYGYTF
TGTGCCAGCATGGAGGACAGGGGCTATGGCTACACCTTC
>TRBJ1-6|.|medium-sized|TRBV10-2
CASSDAGDNSPLHF
TGCGCCAGCAGTGATGCGGGGGATAATTCACCCCTCCACTTT
>TRBJ2-5|TRBD2|medium-sized|TRBV6-1
CASSFTGGPQETQYF
TGTGCCAGCAGTTTCACGGGGGGGCCTCAAGAGACCCAGTACTTC
>TRBJ1-1|.|.|TRBV19
CASTTVGRGRTEAFF
TGTGCCAGTACCACCGTGGGGCGTGGAAGGACTGAAGCCTTCTTT
>TRBJ1-1|.|many|TRBV9
CASSVGAGDEAFF
TGTGCCAGCAGCGTAGGGGCAGGAGATGAAGCTTTCTTT
>TRBJ2-2|.|.|TRBV11-2
CAIRQDRLGGTWELFF
TGTGCCATCCGCCAGGACCGACTAGGTGGGACCTGGGAGCTGTTTTTT
>TRBJ2-2|.|many|TRBV7-8
CASSFRGQLTGELFF
TGTGCCAGCAGCTTTAGGGGCCAGCTCACCGGGGAGCTGTTTTTT
>TRBJ2-2|.|.|TRBV4-1
CASSPLSYTGELFF
TGCGCCAGCAGCCCCCTCAGCTACACCGGGGAGCTGTTTTTT
>TRBJ2-4|TRBD1|many|TRBV10-2
CASSEQGGTNIQYF
TGCGCCAGCAGTGAGCAAGGGGGCACAAACATTCAGTACTTC
>TRBJ1-1|.|.|TRBV7-9
CASSLGEGTAFF
TGTGCCAGCAGCCTAGGAGAGGGGACGGCTTTCTTT
>TRBJ2-7|.|few|TRBV28
CASSLRPQGRVPQYF
TGTGCCAGCAGTTTAAGGCCCCAGGGCCGCGTTCCGCAGTACTTC
>TRBJ2-3|TRBD1|many|TRBV13
CASSSRGRTDTQYF
TGTGCCAGCAGCTCCAGGGGGCGCACAGATACGCAGTATTTT
>TRBJ2-7|.|.|TRBV20-1
CSALRMFGEQYF
TGCAGTGCTCTGCGTATGTTCGGGGAGCAGTACTTC
>TRBJ2-3|.|.|TRBV16
CASSRGGWSDTQYF
TGTGCCAGCAGTAGAGGGGGGTGGTCAGATACGCAGTATTTT
>TRBJ1-1|.|.|TRBV6-1
CASRKTFNTEAFF
TGTGCCAGCAGGAAGACCTTTAACACTGAAGCTTTCTTT
>TRBJ2-1|.|many|TRBV11-2
CASSLAGSGNNEQFF
TGTGCCAGCAGCTTAGCAGGTAGCGGAAACAATGAGCAGTTCTTC
>TRBJ1-4|.|many|TRBV30
CAWSPGRLEKLFF
TGTGCCTGGAGTCCGGGACGCCTTGAAAAACTGTTTTTT
>TRBJ2-1|TRBD2|.|TRBV2
CASSAPGLAGGWSCNEQFF
TGTGCCAGCAGTGCGCCGGGACTAGCGGGGGGATGGTCCTGTAATGAGCAGTTCTTC
>TRBJ1-5|TRBD1|many|TRBV4-1
CASSQGQGGRINQPQHF
TGCGCCAGCAGCCAAGGTCAAGGGGGCCGGATCAATCAGCCCCAGCATTTT
>TRBJ1-1|TRBD1|.|TRBV5-1
CASSLVQGASDTEAFF
TGCGCCAGCAGCTTGGTACAGGGGGCATCGGACACTGAAGCTTTCTTT
>TRBJ1-4|.|many|TRBV10-3
CAISGTGPRNEKLFF
TGTGCCATCAGTGGGACCGGCCCACGGAATGAAAAACTGTTTTTT
>TRBJ2-3|.|many|TRBV14
CASSLRLGTSTDTQYF
TGTGCCAGCAGCCTCCGACTAGGTACTAGCACAGATACGCAGTATTTT
>TRBJ2-7|.|.|TRBV6-1
CATTGSGLYEQYF
TGTGCCACCACAGGGAGTGGGCTCTACGAGCAGTACTTC
>TRBJ2-2|.|.|TRBV4-1
CASSPTEVGELFF
TGCGCCAGCAGCCCTACGGAAGTCGGGGAGCTGTTTTTT
>TRBJ2-6|TRBD2|few|TRBV28
CASSLLAGGGANVLTF
TGTGCCAGCAGTTTACTAGCGGGGGGAGGGGCCAACGTCCTGACTTTC
>TRBJ2-5|.|many|TRBV11-2
CASSPAAGETQYF
TGTGCCAGCAGCCCTGCGGCGGGGGAGACCCAGTACTTC
>TRBJ2-7|.|.|TRBV4-1
CASSQGAERYYYEQYF
TGCGCCAGCAGCCAAGGGGCGGAAAGGTACTACTACGAGCAGTACTTC
>TRBJ1-2|TRBD1|few|TRBV6-5
CASSLGRGTGAPGYGYTF
TGTGCCAGCAGTCTCGGGAGGGGGACAGGGGCGCCAGGGTATGGCTACACCTTC
>TRBJ2-3|.|many|TRBV7-8
CASSLGAPLNADTQYF
TGTGCCAGCAGCTTAGGAGCTCCCCTGAACGCAGATACGCAGTATTTT
>TRBJ2-7|TRBD2|.|TRBV2
CASNQLAGSSYEQYF
TGTGCCAGCAACCAACTAGCGGGGAGCTCCTACGAGCAGTACTTC
>TRBJ1-3|.|medium-sized|TRBV6-6
CASSYSTGSGNTIYF
TGTGCCAGCAGTTACTCGACGGGCTCTGGAAACACCATATATTTT
>TRBJ2-7|TRBD1|medium-sized|TRBV28
CASVPSSGTGSSYEQYF
TGTGCCAGCGTACCCTCAAGCGGGACAGGGAGCTCCTACGAGCAGTACTTC
>TRBJ2-7|.|.|TRBV11-2
CASRLGDEQYF
TGTGCCAGCAGGCTAGGGGACGAGCAGTACTTC
>TRBJ1-5|.|many|TRBV7-9
CASSFVTENQPQHF
TGTGCCAGCAGCTTTGTCACAGAAAATCAGCCCCAGCATTTT
>TRBJ2-7|.|.|TRBV4-2
CASSCGGQGEDEQYF
TGTGCCAGCAGCTGTGGGGGGCAGGGGGAAGACGAGCAGTACTTC
>TRBJ2-5|TRBD2|many|TRBV7-9
CASSLGSGTSGGETQYF
TGTGCCAGCAGCTTAGGCTCCGGGACTAGCGGGGGAGAGACCCAGTACTTC
>TRBJ1-2|.|medium-sized|TRBV15
CATSRETDYYTF
TGTGCCACCAGCAGAGAGACAGATTACTACACCTTC
>TRBJ2-3|TRBD2|.|TRBV5-6
CASSFMLADTSTDTQYF
TGTGCCAGCAGCTTCATGCTAGCGGACACTAGCACAGATACGCAGTATTTT
>TRBJ2-6|.|.|TRBV7-8
CASSPTGIDLWGADVLTF
TGTGCCAGCAGCCCTACCGGGATCGACCTCTGGGGGGCCGACGTCCTGACTTTC
>TRBJ2-1|TRBD2|medium-sized|TRBV2
CASRLGLGYNEQFF
TGTGCCAGCAGGCTCGGACTAGGCTACAATGAGCAGTTCTTC
>TRBJ2-7|TRBD2|.|TRBV4-2
CASSHGELAGAYEQYF
TGTGCCAGCAGCCATGGAGAACTAGCGGGGGCCTACGAGCAGTACTTC
>TRBJ2-1|TRBD2|once|TRBV9
CASSGRDYHNEQFF
TGTGCCAGCAGCGGCCGGGACTATCACAATGAGCAGTTCTTC
>TRBJ1-6|.|medium-sized|TRBV19
CASNLLGDSPLHF
TGTGCCAGTAATCTCCTGGGTGATTCACCCCTCCACTTT
>TRBJ2-1|TRBD2|medium-sized|TRBV6-1
CATGLAGPNEQFF
TGTGCCACCGGACTAGCGGGACCCAATGAGCAGTTCTTC
>TRBJ2-5|TRBD2|medium-sized|TRBV6-1
CASSLAGGRETQYF
TGTGCCAGCAGCCTAGCGGGGGGAAGAGAGACCCAGTACTTC
>TRBJ2-3|.|few|TRBV27
CASSLIGDTQYF
TGTGCCAGCAGTTTGATAGGGGATACGCAGTATTTT
>TRBJ2-3|.|few|TRBV6-1
CASISGGADTQYF
TGTGCCAGCATCTCGGGGGGCGCAGATACGCAGTATTTT